Listed here are 32 T cell receptor beta chains from one sample, sequenced in a study of CD8+CD57+ T cells in acquired aplastic anemia. Genomic DNA templated the TCR beta VDJ and CDR3 profiling. Each CDR3 protein is one row after TCRdb ran MiXCR on the reads. The repertoire holds some 130,000 distinct CDR3 sequences, around two fifths seen once, with roughly 8.1% in the top ten. The specimen was sorted CD4+, CD8+, or CD8+CD57+ T cells (not recorded which) from PBMCs. These receptors came from a human donor in good health, serving as a control.

This sequence joins TRBV20-1 and TRBJ2-3; TRBD1 agrees at 9 bases. Germline V CDR1 and CDR2: DFQATT, SNEGSKA (reference sequence). The CDR3 extends over 14 amino acids. V shed 6 bases and J 11 bases; nucleotides not matched to a gene: 15. Here the CDR3 reads CSATQGAGDNEQYF. CDR3 bases: TGCAGTGCCACACAGGGGGCAGGAGACAATGAGCAGTATTTT.

This clonotype occurred many times. The V and J genes are TRBV5-1 and TRBJ1-1, with 8 bases identical to TRBD1. This CDR3 comprises 14 residues. Germline CDR1 is SGHRS and CDR2 is YFSETQ. The V gene end was trimmed by 4 bases and the J gene end by 5 bases; junction bases not matched to a gene: 7. The CDR3 DNA follows: TGCGCCAGCAGCAACGGACAGGGCGAGACTGAAGCTTTCTTT. This encodes CASSNGQGETEAFF.

In this sample, this clonotype turned up many times. The chain employs TRBV20-1 and TRBJ1-6; D perhaps matches TRBD1 (6 bases). Between the trimmed V and J ends, which lost 3 bases and 7 bases, there was a span of 19 bases. The CDR3 sequence is 16 residues long. Germline lookup yields CDR1 DFQATT and CDR2 SNEGSKA (reference sequence). Here the CDR3 DNA reads TGCAGTGCTAGGCCACAGGGATACGCCCGAAATTCACCCCTCCACTTT. It translates to CSARPQGYARNSPLHF.

This clonotype was seen at least ten times. This chain connects TRBV20-1 to TRBJ2-1; TRBD2 matches 10 bases. Germline V gives CDR1 DFQATT, CDR2 SNEGSKA (reference sequence). This CDR3 is built from 14 residues. V dropped 1 base and J dropped 8; count of bases not matched to a gene: 5. CDR3 in DNA: TGCAGTGCTAGAGGTAGCGGGAGGCGGGATGAGCAGTTCTTC. This codes for CSARGSGRRDEQFF.

This chain connects TRBV19 to TRBJ2-5, with unresolved D. The V gene lost 4 bases and the J gene lost 3 bases, with 12 bases spanning the gap. The germline V gene has CDR1 LNHDA and CDR2 SQIVND (reference sequence). The CDR3 spans 14 residues. The DNA for the CDR3 is TGTGCCAGTAGTACCTCGTGGTGGGAAGAGACCCAGTACTTC. It is translated as CASSTSWWEETQYF.

This clonotype was observed many times. The chain is built from TRBV12-5 and TRBJ1-1; no reliable D call. Germline CDR1 reads LGHNT; CDR2 reads FRNRAP. V lost 2 bases, J lost 5 bases, and 6 bases lay in between. CDR3 length: 12 residues. In nucleotides, the CDR3 is TGTGCTAGTGGTTTGCTCCCTACTGAAGCTTTCTTT. Translation: CASGLLPTEAFF.

To note about this clonotype: Given the absence of the conserved phenylalanine or tryptophan at the CDR3 end, a read error is likely. The chain employs TRBV2 and TRBJ2-2; 7 bases align to TRBD2. This CDR3 contains 14 residues. Trimming took 9 bases from V and 0 from J; bases not matched to a gene: 4. Per germline, CDR1 SNHLY and CDR2 FYNNEI. The CDR3 reads CASSGYANTGELFP. CDR3 bases: TGTGCCAGTAGCGGGTACGCGAACACCGGGGAGCTGTTTCCT.

This clonotype was counted many times. The chain combines TRBV11-2 with TRBJ2-2, with 14 bases that match TRBD2. The CDR3 totals 19 residues. Germline V gene lookup returns CDR1 SGHAT and CDR2 FQNNGV. With 5 bases clipped from V and 3 bases from J, the junction kept 11 bases outside the gene matches. CDR3 DNA: TGTGCCAGCAGCGGTCCGGGACTAGCGGGAGTATGGGACACCGGGGAGCTGTTTTTT. Its protein product is CASSGPGLAGVWDTGELFF.

The rearrangement uses TRBV7-2 and TRBJ2-7; 7 positions agree with TRBD2. From germline, CDR1 is SGHTA and CDR2 FQGNSA. Trimming removed 6 bases from V and 3 bases from J; junction bases left unmatched: 5. This CDR3 spans 13 amino acids. CDR3 loop: CASRGGRHYEQYF. CDR3 in DNA: TGTGCCAGCAGGGGAGGGCGGCACTACGAGCAGTACTTC. The variable domain in full, completed from reference TRBV7-2 and TRBJ2-7, reads GAGVSQSPSNKVTEKGKDVELRCDPISGHTALYWYRQSLGQGLEFLIYFQGNSAPDKSGLPSDRFSAERTGGSVSTLTIQRTQQEDSAVYLCASRGGRHYEQYFGPGTRLTVT.

This clonotype was detected ten times or more. This sequence joins TRBV7-2 and TRBJ2-5, with 7 bases that match TRBD2. Trimming cost V 4 bases and J 2 bases; bases outside gene matches: 4. Germline V gives CDR1 SGHTA, CDR2 FQGNSA. CDR3 length: 14 amino acids. The CDR3 coding sequence is TGTGCCAGCAGCTCCGGGACTACTCAAGAGACCCAGTACTTC. Translating gives CASSSGTTQETQYF.

This clonotype was observed many times. This rearrangement joins TRBV19 to TRBJ2-4, with 7 bases lining up with TRBD1. V trimming: 3 bases; J trimming: 4 bases; junction bases outside the gene matches: 9. Germline loops: CDR1 LNHDA, CDR2 SQIVND (reference sequence). The CDR3 loop spans 16 amino acids. The CDR3 nucleotides are TGTGCCAGTAGTATCCCCACGACAGGGCGAAAAAACATTCAGTACTTC. This gives the protein CASSIPTTGRKNIQYF.

This clonotype was seen ten or more times. The genes are TRBV20-1 and TRBJ1-1, with 8 bases lining up with TRBD1. Looked up from germline, CDR1 is DFQATT and CDR2 is SNEGSKA (reference sequence). This CDR3 contains 15 residues. The J segment lost 0 bases and the V segment lost 1 base, leaving 4 bases of the junction unmatched. The CDR3 reads CSARGGQAVNTEAFF. The CDR3 coding sequence is TGCAGTGCTAGAGGGGGACAGGCAGTGAACACTGAAGCTTTCTTT.

This clonotype was recorded many times. This chain links TRBV10-2 with TRBJ2-3, with TRBD1 identical over 7 bases. The CDR3 spans 15 residues. CDR1 is WSHSY and CDR2 is SAAADI in the germline V gene. V was clipped by 8 bases and J by 1 base; unmatched bases: 9. This CDR3 is CASWPGQHRTDTQYF. The CDR3 DNA reads TGCGCCAGCTGGCCGGGACAGCACCGCACAGATACGCAGTATTTT.

This chain uses TRBV30 with TRBJ1-1; D perhaps matches TRBD1 (6 bases). The germline V gene has CDR1 GTSNPN and CDR2 SVGIG (reference sequence). The CDR3 sequence is 13 residues long. CDR3 in DNA: TGTGCTTTGGGACGAGGGGGGTGGACTGAAGCTTTCTTT. This gives the protein CALGRGGWTEAFF.

At least ten counts were recorded for this clonotype. The chain uses TRBV6-1 and TRBJ2-1; no clear D. Germline loops: CDR1 MNHNS, CDR2 SASEGT. Trimming removed 7 bases from V and 9 bases from J, with 10 bases in between. This CDR3 contains 11 residues. This chain's CDR3 is CASKYVGEQFF. As DNA, the CDR3 is TGTGCCAGCAAGTATGTAGGTGAGCAGTTCTTC.

The genes are TRBV9 and TRBJ2-1, with 7 bases fitting TRBD1. Germline V gene lookup returns CDR1 SGDLS and CDR2 YYNGEE. After removal of 4 bases from V and 5 bases from J, the junction contained 6 bases not matched to a gene. This CDR3 spans 14 amino acids. In DNA form, the CDR3 reads TGTGCCAGCAGCTTCCGGGACAGAAACAATGAGCAGTTCTTC. Translation: CASSFRDRNNEQFF.

This clonotype was recorded many times. The CDR3 reads CASSHGRTEAFF. CDR3 nucleotides: TGTGCCAGCAGCCACGGGCGGACTGAAGCTTTCTTT. J is TRBJ1-1 and V is TRBV3-1; D is undetermined. V lost 3 bases to trimming and J lost 5 bases, with 7 bases between them. The CDR3 contains 12 residues. The V gene's germline CDR1 is LGHDT and CDR2 YNNKEL (reference sequence). Based on the CDR3 plus reference TRBV3-1 and TRBJ1-1, the full variable domain is DTAVSQTPKYLVTQMGNDKSIKCEQNLGHDTMYWYKQDSKKFLKIMFSYNNKELIINETVPNRFSPKSPDKAHLNLHINSLELGDSAVYFCASSHGRTEAFFGQGTRLTVV.

Note on this clonotype: This may stem from a read error, because a much larger clone lies one nucleotide away. J is TRBJ2-1 and V is TRBV6-2 or TRBV6-3; 10 bases are shared with TRBD2. Germline values: CDR1 MNHEY, CDR2 SVGEGT. The CDR3 contains 15 residues. DNA for the CDR3: TGTGCCAACAGTTCCGGTGAAGCGGGAGGGAATGAGCAGTTCTTC. The encoded protein is CANSSGEAGGNEQFF.

This clonotype was seen ten or more times. This chain joins TRBV12-3 or TRBV12-4 and TRBJ1-1; 10 bases are a match to TRBD1. The CDR3 spans 14 residues. V shed 6 bases, J shed 3 bases, and the junction held 4 bases outside the gene matches. The CDR3 protein is CASRGQGEHTEAFF. CDR3 sequence (DNA): TGTGCCAGCAGAGGACAGGGGGAGCACACTGAAGCTTTCTTT.

The rearrangement uses TRBV10-3 and TRBJ2-4; 9 bases fit TRBD1. V shed 10 bases, J shed 1 base, and the junction held 14 bases outside the gene matches. The CDR3 loop spans 17 amino acids. Germline CDR1 reads ENHRY; CDR2 reads SYGVKD. The CDR3 nucleotides are TGTGCCACAACTCCCAGGGGACAGGGCGAGGCCAAAAACATTCAGTACTTC. Protein: CATTPRGQGEAKNIQYF.

In this sample, this clonotype turned up many times. The chain has TRBV6-5 and TRBJ1-6; D ambiguous. In germline, CDR1 is MNHEY, CDR2 SVGAGI. Trimming shortened V by 2 bases and J by 0 bases, and 5 bases separated the two germline ends. The CDR3 runs 15 residues. The CDR3: CASSYDGSYNSPLHF. CDR3 nucleotides: TGTGCCAGCAGTTACGATGGCTCCTATAATTCACCCCTCCACTTT.

Many counts were recorded for this clonotype. The V and J genes are TRBV3-1 and TRBJ1-2, with TRBD1 matching 10 bases. From germline, CDR1 is LGHDT and CDR2 YNNKEL (reference sequence). J lost 6 bases, V lost 0 bases, and 4 bases had no gene match. The CDR3 is 15 amino acids. This CDR3 reads CASSQEMGQGNGYTF. In nucleotides, the CDR3 is TGTGCCAGCAGCCAAGAAATGGGACAGGGGAATGGCTACACCTTC.

The DNA of the CDR3 is TGTGCCAGCTCACCACCTCAGGGAGTAGCTTTCTTT. Its translation is CASSPPQGVAFF. V usage is TRBV18 and J usage is TRBJ1-1; tentatively, D is TRBD1 (5 bases). V lost 0 bases and J 10 bases, leaving 9 bases between the germline ends. Germline values: CDR1 KGHSH, CDR2 LQKENI. The CDR3 has 12 amino acids. Full variable domain (rest looked up from reference TRBV18 and TRBJ1-1): NAGVMQNPRHLVRRRGQEARLRCSPMKGHSHVYWYRQLPEEGLKFMVYLQKENIIDESGMPKERFSAEFPKEGPSILRIQQVVRGDSAAYFCASSPPQGVAFFGQGTRLTVV.

At least ten counts were recorded for this clonotype. V is TRBV30 and J is TRBJ1-5; no firm D call. V was cut by 2 bases and J by 3 bases, with 8 bases left in between. CDR1 is GTSNPN, CDR2 SVGIG, per germline (reference sequence). The CDR3 runs to 13 residues. CDR3 residues: CAWSSGANQPQHF. The DNA for the CDR3 is TGTGCCTGGAGTTCAGGTGCCAATCAGCCCCAGCATTTT.

The chain employs TRBV19 and TRBJ2-6, with D tentatively TRBD1 (5 bases). V was trimmed by 6 bases and J by 13 bases, leaving 7 bases between them. Per germline, CDR1 LNHDA and CDR2 SQIVND (reference sequence). There are 10 residues in the CDR3. In DNA form, the CDR3 reads TGTGCCAGTAGGGGGCAAGTCCTGACTTTC. Translated, it gives CASRGQVLTF.

This clonotype appeared many times. The chain couples TRBV2 to TRBJ2-1; 8 nucleotides match TRBD2. Per the germline V gene, CDR1 is SNHLY and CDR2 is FYNNEI. The CDR3 has 11 amino acids. The CDR3 sequence is CSGGTYNEQFF. CDR3 in DNA: TGTAGCGGGGGTACCTACAATGAGCAGTTCTTC.

This clonotype was counted ten times or more. The rearrangement uses TRBV6-1 and TRBJ2-7; D unresolved. Trimming pared 4 bases from V and 0 bases from J, leaving 7 bases between. The CDR3 runs 13 residues. Germline loops: CDR1 MNHNS, CDR2 SASEGT. CDR3 sequence (DNA): TGTGCCAGCAGTGGCGACCGCTCCTACGAGCAGTACTTC. As protein: CASSGDRSYEQYF.

The rearrangement links TRBV6-1 to TRBJ2-2, with D perhaps given as TRBD1 or TRBD2 (6 bases each). The CDR3 runs 15 residues. Germline V lookup: CDR1 MNHNS, CDR2 SASEGT. Trimming took 6 bases from V and 5 from J, leaving 16 bases between them. CDR3 in DNA: TGTGCCAGCAGCCACGGAGGGGGATCTACCGGGGAGCTGTTTTTT. Protein: CASSHGGGSTGELFF.

This clonotype showed up many times. The genes are TRBV29-1 and TRBJ1-2; D remains ambiguous. CDR1 is SQVTM, CDR2 ANQGSEA, per germline. V was cut by 7 bases and J by 7 bases, with 13 bases left in between. There are 11 residues in the CDR3. DNA of the CDR3: TGCAGCGCCCGACATGAGACTGGCTACACCTTC. Its protein is CSARHETGYTF.

The chain couples TRBV20-1 to TRBJ2-7, with 8 bases that match TRBD2. Germline CDR1 and CDR2: DFQATT and SNEGSKA (reference sequence). Trimming cost V 2 bases and J 2 bases; bases outside gene matches: 8. This CDR3 comprises 15 residues. Written as DNA, the CDR3 is TGCAGTGCTAGAAGGCCCGGGGGGGATGCCTACGAGCAGTACTTC. Residues: CSARRPGGDAYEQYF.

In its sample, this clonotype was seen many times. The chain's CDR3 is CSAGQRWETQYF. CDR3 DNA: TGCAGTGCAGGGCAACGGTGGGAGACCCAGTACTTC. This sequence joins TRBV20-1 and TRBJ2-5; no definite D call. The CDR3 runs to 12 residues. Germline assignment: CDR1 DFQATT and CDR2 SNEGSKA (reference sequence). Trimming removed 6 bases from V and 5 bases from J, with 13 bases in between.

This clonotype was counted once. V gene TRBV29-1 combines with J gene TRBJ2-1; TRBD1 agrees at 7 bases. Germline V CDR1 and CDR2: SQVTM, ANQGSEA. V dropped 3 bases and J dropped 3; count of bases not matched to a gene: 2. The length of the CDR3 is 13 residues. CDR3 in DNA: TGCAGCGTTGACGGACAGGTCTACAATGAGCAGTTCTTC. Translation: CSVDGQVYNEQFF.